The clone carrying this T cell receptor beta chain was found a few times. The antigen is undetermined. This entry belongs to a study of blood T cells in healthy people across ages. Trimming took off 0 bases at V and 0 bases at J, with 11 bases between the two ends. Per germline, CDR1 DFQATT and CDR2 SNEGSKA (reference sequence). The CDR3 has 15 residues. A J-beta primer mix and a sample-barcoded 5' primer were used in a second PCR of about 7 to 12 cycles. In TCRdb, the 5' RACE reads were re-called with MiXCR into one record per CDR3 protein. Seen here are about 970,000 distinct CDR3 sequences, roughly 47% observed once, and the top ten hold 20% to 25%. The study, taken as a whole, reports: Possibly, changes in expanded clonotypes were confounded because donor CMV status was unknown.

Material: blood. The V call is TRBV20-1, the J call TRBJ2-5; the D is unclear. The clonotype was recovered from an older woman in good health. CDR3 nucleotide sequence: TGCAGTGCTAGAGATCCCCGGTGGTACCAAGAGACCCAGTACTTC. It encodes CSARDPRWYQETQYF.